Listed here are 9 T cell receptor beta chains from one sample, sequenced in a study of persistence of HIV-infected CD4 T cells (dated by TCRdb to 2019 to 2021). The immunoSEQ hsTCRB assay version 4, run in survey mode, was used to sequence TCRbeta repertoires from genomic DNA. As stored in TCRdb, this immuneACCESS dataset retains in-frame rearrangements with V and J assigned. A fraction of the clones does not appear; measured against another copy, unresolved V genes explain less than half of the discrepancy, and the remainder lacks a known reason. The sample data list 30,000 to 45,000 clones, and about 84% of these were observed just once. The ten largest clones capture roughly 5.6% of the sample. The antigens these receptors bind are not known. Explained via the paper, the treatment or condition label denotes: suppressive antiretroviral therapy. A pool of overlapping HIV-1 Gag 15-mer peptides was used at 0.9 to 1 ug per peptide per mL for cell stimulation. Memory CD4+ T cells that did not respond, being CD40L-negative, CD69-negative and CD45RO-high, were sorted as memory populations depleted of antigen-responding cells.

Material: cultured CD4+ T cells from PBMCs, obtained from a patient who received antiretroviral therapy. Sample cell subset or site, as interpreted from the label and publication: CD40L-CD69- CD45RO-high memory CD4 T cells not responding to Gag peptides. These receptors were obtained from an adult with HIV. The donor label of this sample is uncertain.

This chain links TRBV19 with TRBJ2-7; D gene unclear. Germline values: CDR1 LNHDA, CDR2 SQIVND (reference sequence). V gave up 5 bases and J gave up 2 bases, with 13 bases separating them. CDR3 length equals 14 residues. The CDR3 loop is CASSPAHQAYEQYF. The DNA of the CDR3 is TGTGCCAGTAGTCCGGCACATCAGGCCTACGAGCAGTACTTC. Filled out from reference TRBV19 and TRBJ2-7, the complete variable domain reads DGGITQSPKYLFRKEGQNVTLSCEQNLNHDAMYWYRQDPGQGLRLIYYSQIVNDFQKGDIAEGYSVSREKKESFPLTVTSAQKNPTAFYLCASSPAHQAYEQYFGPGTRLTVT.

This chain connects TRBV24-1 to TRBJ2-2; 10 nucleotides match TRBD1. The CDR3 covers 16 residues. The V gene end was trimmed by 4 bases and the J gene end by 5 bases; junction bases not matched to a gene: 6. The V gene's germline CDR1 is KGHDR and CDR2 SFDVKD. The CDR3 reads CATSDTGTGVTGELFF. The CDR3 nucleotides read TGTGCCACCAGTGACACCGGGACAGGGGTGACCGGGGAGCTGTTTTTT.

This chain uses TRBV6-1 with TRBJ2-7, with unresolved D. Germline V gene lookup returns CDR1 MNHNS and CDR2 SASEGT. This CDR3 comprises 12 residues. Trimming pared 1 base from V and 4 bases from J, leaving 5 bases between. The CDR3 protein is CASSEVRYEQYF. CDR3 nucleotides: TGTGCCAGCAGTGAAGTTAGATACGAGCAGTACTTC.

The J gene is TRBJ1-4, the V gene TRBV7-9; TRBD1 agrees at 9 bases. The CDR3 is 15 residues long. The germline V gene has CDR1 SEHNR and CDR2 FQNEAQ (reference sequence). Unmatched junction bases numbered 6, after V lost 3 bases and J lost 7 bases. CDR3 DNA: TGTGCCAGCAGCTTTATGGGGACAGGGCTTGAAAAACTGTTTTTT. Translation gives CASSFMGTGLEKLFF.

The chain employs TRBV5-1 and TRBJ2-7, with 7 bases fitting TRBD2. Trimming removed 5 bases from V and 3 bases from J; junction bases left unmatched: 5. Per the germline V gene, CDR1 is SGHRS and CDR2 is YFSETQ. The CDR3 runs 13 residues. The CDR3 nucleotides are TGCGCCAGCAGGCCAGCGGGGAACTACGAGCAGTACTTC. Protein: CASRPAGNYEQYF.

The chain combines TRBV28 with TRBJ1-4; D gene ambiguous. This CDR3 comprises 13 residues. CDR1 and CDR2 from the germline V gene are MDHEN and SYDVKM. The ends were cut back, 5 bases at V and 5 bases at J, with 9 bases in the middle. CDR3 nucleotides: TGTGCCAGCAGTCTTCGGCCGAATGAAAAACTGTTTTTT. Encoded protein: CASSLRPNEKLFF.

The chain employs TRBV18 and TRBJ2-3, with TRBD2 identical over 7 bases. With 3 bases clipped from V and 3 bases from J, the junction kept 3 bases outside the gene matches. The CDR3 runs to 14 residues. Germline V CDR1 and CDR2: KGHSH, LQKENI. The CDR3 nucleotides are TGTGCCAGCTCACCGAGCGGGATGACAGATACGCAGTATTTT. Amino acids: CASSPSGMTDTQYF. The variable domain in full, with the rest retrieved from reference TRBV18 and TRBJ2-3, is NAGVMQNPRHLVRRRGQEARLRCSPMKGHSHVYWYRQLPEEGLKFMVYLQKENIIDESGMPKERFSAEFPKEGPSILRIQQVVRGDSAAYFCASSPSGMTDTQYFGPGTRLTVL.

This chain joins TRBV28 and TRBJ2-2; D unresolved. Trimming stripped 7 bases from V and 1 base from J, with 13 bases between. Germline CDR1 and CDR2: MDHEN and SYDVKM. The CDR3 contains 15 residues. In nucleotides, the CDR3 is TGTGCCAGCACCTTTTTAGGGCAGAACACCGGGGAGCTGTTTTTT. Protein: CASTFLGQNTGELFF.

This chain links TRBV10-1 with TRBJ2-2, with 8 bases lining up with TRBD2. Germline lookup yields CDR1 WNHNN and CDR2 SYGVQD (reference sequence). The CDR3 is made up of 15 amino acids. The trim removed 2 bases at V and 1 base at J, leaving 0 bases unmatched. The CDR3 DNA reads as TGCGCCAGCAGTGAGGCGGGGGGGAACACCGGGGAGCTGTTTTTT. Translating it yields CASSEAGGNTGELFF.